The present T cell receptor beta chain was sequenced within a study of cytomegalovirus exposure and HLA in healthy donors. A word on this clone: Its antigen remains unidentified.

V lost 1 base and J 7 bases, leaving 23 bases between the germline ends. Germline assignment: CDR1 SGHRS and CDR2 YFSETQ. The CDR3 has 17 residues. Vbeta (60) and Jbeta (13) primers were used in the PCR. Repertoires were generated with immunoSEQ multiplex PCR, while TCRdb's copy carries only in-frame clones and drops some. Here the sample spans approximately 250,000 clones, roughly 81% being singletons. Study observations and caveats: Reports described diagnosis of cytomegalovirus status by the classifier as highly specific and sensitive. An observed cluster of highly shared sequence variants was recorded as a likely sequencing artifact. The authors later found most CMV-associated TCR beta chains appeared HLA-restricted. Presence/absence analyses assumed roughly uniform sequencing depth across donors.

This chain connects TRBV5-1 to TRBJ1-2; TRBD1 might be the D (6 bases). Sequenced: PBMCs. The TCR originated in a girl aged 2 to 9 in good health and CMV-seronegative. The CDR3 region has the DNA TGCGCCAGCAGCTTGATCTTCTCAGGGGCCAATTATGGTGGCTACACCTTC. Protein product: CASSLIFSGANYGGYTF.